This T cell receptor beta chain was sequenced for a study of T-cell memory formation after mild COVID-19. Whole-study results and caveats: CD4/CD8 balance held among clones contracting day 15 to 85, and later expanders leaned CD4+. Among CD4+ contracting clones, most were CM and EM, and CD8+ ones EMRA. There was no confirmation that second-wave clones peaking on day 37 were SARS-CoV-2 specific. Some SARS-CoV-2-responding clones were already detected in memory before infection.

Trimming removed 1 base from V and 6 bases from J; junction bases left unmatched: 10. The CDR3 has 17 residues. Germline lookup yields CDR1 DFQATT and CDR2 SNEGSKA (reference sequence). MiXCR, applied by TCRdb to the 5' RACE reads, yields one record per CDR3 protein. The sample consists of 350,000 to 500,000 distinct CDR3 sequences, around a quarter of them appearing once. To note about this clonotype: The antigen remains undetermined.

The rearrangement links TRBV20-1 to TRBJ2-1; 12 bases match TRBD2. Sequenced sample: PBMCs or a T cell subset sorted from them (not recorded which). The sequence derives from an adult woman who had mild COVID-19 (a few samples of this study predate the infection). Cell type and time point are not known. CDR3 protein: CSARGPLAGGPSNEQFF. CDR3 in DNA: TGCAGTGCTAGAGGCCCCCTAGCGGGGGGGCCTTCCAATGAGCAGTTCTTC.